This T cell receptor (beta chain) was profiled in a study of beta chain features in type 1 diabetes. Study-wide results and limits: Researchers caution that PCR might favor shorter templates, equally among patients and controls.

All of the isolated RNA was reverse transcribed, so expressed TCRB transcripts were sequenced. Naive, central memory and regulatory T cell samples came to a mean of approximately 3.6 million reads. Sequencing used immunoSEQ multiplex PCR; TCRdb keeps in-frame clones, though not all of them. The sample yields fewer than 350,000 clones, 15% to 20% seen once. In regard to this clone: What it recognizes is unknown.

A CD45RO/CCR7/CD25/CD127/CD95/CD27 panel sorted naive, central memory, regulatory and stem cell-like memory CD4+ cells. Sorting produced populations that all topped 95% purity. Input material: naive CD4+ T cells from blood. This clonotype originated in a woman aged 18-35 years in good health.

In DNA, the CDR3 is TGTGCCAGCTCCTCCGGGGGGCAAAACAATGAGCAGTTCTTC. Its translation: CASSSGGQNNEQFF. The chain uses TRBV18 and TRBJ2-1; D is perhaps TRBD2 (7 bases). The length of the CDR3 is 14 residues. Germline values: CDR1 KGHSH, CDR2 LQKENI. V lost 6 bases to trimming and J lost 5 bases, with 14 bases between them.